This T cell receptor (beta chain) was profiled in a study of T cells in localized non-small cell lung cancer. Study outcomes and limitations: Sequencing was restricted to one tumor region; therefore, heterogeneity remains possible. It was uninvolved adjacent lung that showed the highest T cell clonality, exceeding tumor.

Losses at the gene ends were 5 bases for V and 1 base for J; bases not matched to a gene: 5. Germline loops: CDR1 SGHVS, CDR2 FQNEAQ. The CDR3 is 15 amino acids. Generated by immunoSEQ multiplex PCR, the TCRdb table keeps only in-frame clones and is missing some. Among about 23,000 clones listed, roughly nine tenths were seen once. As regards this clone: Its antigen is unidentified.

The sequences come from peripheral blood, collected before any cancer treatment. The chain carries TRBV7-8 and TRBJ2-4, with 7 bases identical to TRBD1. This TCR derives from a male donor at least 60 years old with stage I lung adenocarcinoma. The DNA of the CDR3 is TGTGCCAGCAGCGACAGGGAAGGGGCCAAAAACATTCAGTACTTC. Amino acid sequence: CASSDREGAKNIQYF. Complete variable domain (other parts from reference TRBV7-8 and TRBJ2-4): GAGVSQSPRYKVAKRGQDVALRCDPISGHVSLFWYQQALGQGPEFLTYFQNEAQLDKSGLPSDRFFAERPEGSVSTLKIQRTQQEDSAVYLCASSDREGAKNIQYFGAGTRLSVL.